This TCR beta chain was captured by sequencing in a study of neurological immune-mediated disorders (dated by TCRdb to between 2018 and 2020). For context, the study as a whole: Among the approximately 34 multiple sclerosis patients, approximately 31 had relapsing-remitting MS and 3 had secondary progressive MS. Peripheral blood TCR-beta repertoires from HTLV-I-associated myelopathy (HAM/TSP) patients, multiple sclerosis patients and healthy controls were compared by UMI-based sequencing. Alongside PBMC samples, the set of more than 85 TCR-beta libraries contained longitudinal samples, technical triplicates, and paired CD4+ and CD8+ T-cell subsets that had been sorted. The cohort comprised 68 subjects: roughly 15 HAM/TSP patients, 35 or so multiple sclerosis patients and around 20 healthy controls. Findings and caveats that apply to the study as a whole: The MS cluster was not associated with any clinical or MRI features, and the authors stated that larger cohorts are needed. Repertoires from 18 of 34 MS patients were grouped by phylogenetic analysis into a cluster of related CDR3 sequences, suggesting a possible repertoire-level signature. No identical CDR3 amino acid sequences were found to be shared among expanded clones across subjects, suggesting that TCR-beta repertoires were private in all groups. The highest TCR clonal expansion was observed in HAM/TSP patients, whereas the lowest was observed in MS patients, even when compared with healthy controls.

This clonotype was seen repeatedly, ten times or more. This clone's antigen is unknown. The record has no base qualities; no much larger clone is one base away. Inclusive of the bounding cysteine and phenylalanine, the CDR3 is 15 residues long. The kept DNA is CDR3 alone, 45 bases in frame from the first base. Cut back by 4 bases and 3 bases, the V and J ends lie 13 bases apart. The germline V gene provides CDR1 MGHRA and CDR2 YSYEKL. cDNA was synthesized by template-switch 5'RACE using a primer carrying a 10-nucleotide random unique molecular identifier by which each TCR transcript was tagged. Every sequencing run yielded over 180 million TCR-beta sequences covering 15-18 subjects. The RNeasy kit was used to extract total RNA. TCR-beta VDJ regions were amplified with primers for the TCR constant region and the 5'RACE anchor, using the KAPA Real-time Library Amplification kit. Sample indexes and Illumina adaptors were added in a first PCR, and a second PCR then increased library yield. After Ampure bead purification, the TCR product of roughly 650 bp was size-selected on a 2% E-gel SizeSelection system. Before pooling, library quality was checked on a Bioanalyzer, concentration was measured with Qubit, and libraries were quantified with the Kapa Library Quantification kit. An Illumina HiSeq 2500 sequenced the libraries paired-end 2 x 150 bp. To increase sequence diversity, about 23-30% phiX was spiked into each library pool. On the authors' methods: Quality-filtered reads were processed with the UMI-based MiGEC pipeline, which removed over 75% of raw TCR sequences during error correction. VDJ genes were aligned to IMGT germline references, and clonotypes were defined by unique CDR3 amino acid sequence plus V-J genes. Clonal expansion, Shannon diversity, and CDR3 relatedness (CalcPairwiseDistances, ClusterSamples) were evaluated with VDJtools, and phylogenetic trees were built with CLCbio workbench. A clone was classed as expanded if it had 8 or more unique UMIs, a cutoff based on coefficient-of-variation modelling across technical triplicates. Starting from the raw public reads, TCRdb applied fastp trimming at Q25, assembled clones with MiXCR and retained in-frame beta chains. Each CDR3 protein gets just one entry, which takes the most common genes and DNA from the rows behind it. What appears here as the V and J calls and clone size reflects TCRdb's work, not the paper's. In this sample the table shows 55,000 or so distinct CDR3 sequences, more than 3% of which occur a single time. The top ten clonotypes cover 1.5% to 2% of the sample.

Sorted-subset TCR libraries were prepared from over 850,000 sorted CD4+ or CD8+ T cells. The multiple sclerosis patients were enrolled in a US clinical protocol that used magnetic resonance imaging to evaluate disease progression. PBMCs were separated from peripheral blood using Ficoll-Hypaque density gradient centrifugation and then cryopreserved in liquid nitrogen. Paired sorted CD4+ and CD8+ subsets came from healthy controls, HAM/TSP patients and MS patients. Rearrangement joined TRBV4-1 to TRBJ1-3, with TRBD1 perhaps the D gene, on 6 matching bases. Sequenced input: CD4+ T cells from blood. The sequence was obtained from a woman in her thirties or forties with multiple sclerosis. The sequenced DNA is TGCGCCAGCAGCCGCTCCCAGGGGTATGGAAACACCATATATTTT. Translated, this gives CASSRSQGYGNTIYF.